Included here is one T cell receptor beta chain sequence, with context. What it recognizes is unknown. The source of the sample is a study of T-cell memory formation after mild COVID-19. Study in general: Largely donor-specific TCR clusters were found.

Study results and limitations: Among CD4+ contracting clones, most were CM and EM, and CD8+ ones EMRA. Later expanders leaned CD4+, whereas day 15 to 85 contracting clones were balanced CD4/CD8.

TCR alpha and TCR beta cDNA libraries carrying sample barcodes and UMIs were produced by 5'RACE using constant-segment primers. From the 5' RACE reads, TCRdb called clonotypes with MiXCR, one entry per CDR3 protein. The sample lists hundreds of thousands of distinct CDR3 sequences, about a fifth occurring once. This receptor was obtained from an adult woman who had mild COVID-19 (a few samples of this study predate the infection). Cell type and time point are not known. Sequences were obtained from PBMCs or a T cell subset sorted from them (not recorded which).

The CDR3 DNA is TGTGCCACCAGCAGAGATTGGGCAGCGGGACAGGGATCCACCGGGGAGCTGTTTTTT. Amino acids: CATSRDWAAGQGSTGELFF. The chain recombines TRBV15 with TRBJ2-2, with 9 bases aligning to TRBD1. This CDR3 contains 19 residues. V was pared by 0 bases and J by 4 bases, with 12 bases of the junction left unmatched. The germline V gene encodes CDR1 LNHNV and CDR2 YYDKDF (reference sequence).